The next 22 T cell receptor beta chains were all read from a single sample in a study of identical twins. A single record per CDR3 protein comes from TCRdb applying MiXCR to the 5' RACE reads. The sample consists of about 240,000 distinct CDR3 sequences, 7.5% of them appearing once. Separately, the same data were catalogued under a study of yellow fever vaccine responses in identical twins.

Sequencing input: CD8+ T cells sorted from blood. The receptors derive from a woman younger than 35 in good health.

V is TRBV5-4 and J is TRBJ2-1, with unresolved D. The CDR3 runs to 13 residues. Germline V gene sequence: CDR1 SGHNT, CDR2 YYREEE (reference sequence). V lost 2 bases to trimming and J lost 7 bases, with 10 bases between them. CDR3 protein: CASSLESGNEQFF. The CDR3 DNA sequence: TGTGCCAGCAGCTTAGAATCTGGGAATGAGCAGTTCTTC.

This clonotype was seen more than once but under ten times. The CDR3 bases are TGTGCCAGCAGTTCCAGGGGTGCAACTAATGAAAAACTGTTTTTT. Translating it yields CASSSRGATNEKLFF. The rearrangement links TRBV28 to TRBJ1-4; tentatively, D is TRBD1 (6 bases). V was trimmed by 4 bases and J by 0 bases, leaving 9 bases between them. Looked up from germline, CDR1 is MDHEN and CDR2 is SYDVKM. This CDR3 spans 15 amino acids.

In its sample, this clonotype was seen a few times. The chain links TRBV27 to TRBJ2-6; 7 nucleotides agree with TRBD1. This CDR3 has 17 residues. The germline gives CDR1 MNHEY, CDR2 SMNVEV (reference sequence). J gave up 0 bases and V 7 bases, and 9 bases lay outside the gene matches. The CDR3: CASTVGQSLSGANVLTF. CDR3 DNA: TGTGCCAGCACTGTGGGACAGAGCCTCTCTGGGGCCAACGTCCTGACTTTC.

The chain is built from TRBV7-2 and TRBJ2-3, with D perhaps matching TRBD2 (7 bases). V gave up 2 bases and J gave up 3 bases, with 15 bases separating them. The germline gives CDR1 SGHTA, CDR2 FQGNSA. The CDR3 sequence is 16 residues long. CDR3 DNA: TGTGCCAGCAGCTTAAACCCAGGGGAGGGGACAGATACGCAGTATTTT. Amino acid sequence: CASSLNPGEGTDTQYF.

This clonotype was seen many times. This chain joins TRBV7-9 and TRBJ1-2, with a possible D match to TRBD1 (5 bases). CDR3 length: 12 amino acids. The V and J ends lost 4 bases and 6 bases respectively, with 9 bases between them. Germline CDR1 SEHNR, CDR2 FQNEAQ (reference sequence). As DNA, the CDR3 is TGTGCCAGCAGCTCCAGGGTTGATGGCTACACCTTC. Translation: CASSSRVDGYTF.

This chain connects TRBV6-1 to TRBJ1-1; D is perhaps TRBD1 (5 bases). The CDR3 covers 16 residues. Germline CDR1 MNHNS, CDR2 SASEGT. Trimming took 6 bases from V and 4 from J, leaving 21 bases between them. CDR3 sequence (DNA): TGTGCCAGCAGACGATACCCGCGGGACGTGGGCACTGAAGCTTTCTTT. Its protein product is CASRRYPRDVGTEAFF.

This clonotype was recorded at least ten times. The J gene is TRBJ1-6, the V gene TRBV7-3; D call uncertain. CDR1 and CDR2 (germline): SGHTA, FQGTGA. Trimming removed 3 bases from V and 10 bases from J, with 10 bases in between. This CDR3 is built from 13 residues. Here the CDR3 DNA reads TGTGCCAGCAGCTTTAAGTACGGCTCACCCCTCCACTTT. Protein product: CASSFKYGSPLHF.

This clonotype has a handful of counts. This chain links TRBV3-1 with TRBJ1-4; no definite D call. The germline V and J ends were trimmed by 1 base and 8 bases, with 8 bases remaining between them. The germline V gene encodes CDR1 LGHDT and CDR2 YNNKEL (reference sequence). The CDR3 covers 13 residues. The CDR3 protein is CASSQARKEKLFF. The DNA of the CDR3 is TGTGCCAGCAGCCAAGCCAGGAAAGAAAAACTGTTTTTT. The variable domain in full, completed from reference TRBV3-1 and TRBJ1-4, reads DTAVSQTPKYLVTQMGNDKSIKCEQNLGHDTMYWYKQDSKKFLKIMFSYNNKELIINETVPNRFSPKSPDKAHLNLHINSLELGDSAVYFCASSQARKEKLFFGSGTQLSVL.

This clonotype was seen more than once but under ten times. This chain uses TRBV2 with TRBJ2-7, with 7 bases aligning to TRBD2. This CDR3 is 14 amino acids long. Trimming removed 7 bases from V and 3 bases from J; junction bases left unmatched: 9. In germline, CDR1 is SNHLY, CDR2 FYNNEI. For the CDR3, the DNA is TGTGCCAGCATGAGCACGCGCGGGAGCTACGAGCAGTACTTC. Its protein product is CASMSTRGSYEQYF.

This clonotype appeared many times. This sequence joins TRBV6-2 or TRBV6-3 and TRBJ2-1; TRBD2 matches 15 bases. V gave up 6 bases and J gave up 8 bases; unmatched junction bases: 5. CDR3 length: 15 residues. The germline CDR1 and CDR2 sequences are MNHEY and SVGEGT. The CDR3 nucleotides are TGTGCCAGCAGGACGGGACTAGCGGGAGGTGATGAGCAGTTCTTC. It translates to CASRTGLAGGDEQFF.

This clonotype was seen a handful of times. The V call is TRBV29-1, the J call TRBJ1-1, with a tentative D call TRBD1 (6 bases). The CDR3 totals 14 residues. Germline lookup yields CDR1 SQVTM and CDR2 ANQGSEA. Trimming shortened V by 4 bases and J by 1 base, and 13 bases separated the two germline ends. The CDR3 is CSVAPTDRNTEAFF. The CDR3 DNA reads TGCAGCGTTGCCCCCACGGACAGGAACACTGAAGCTTTCTTT.

This clonotype was counted between two and nine times. The chain is built from TRBV20-1 and TRBJ2-3; 9 bases fit TRBD2. Germline trimming cut 3 bases from V and 0 bases from J; bases unmatched to any gene: 10. CDR3 length: 17 residues. The germline gives CDR1 DFQATT, CDR2 SNEGSKA (reference sequence). The CDR3 here is CSARGTGLATSTDTQYF. CDR3 sequence (DNA): TGCAGTGCTAGGGGCACAGGACTAGCGACTAGCACAGATACGCAGTATTTT.

This clonotype was seen a few times. The rearrangement uses TRBV6-1 and TRBJ1-1; maybe TRBD1 (6 bases). The CDR3 sequence is 15 residues long. Germline assignment: CDR1 MNHNS and CDR2 SASEGT. Trimming removed 5 bases from V and 5 bases from J, with 18 bases in between. CDR3 sequence reads: CASSLRTAPPTEAFF. CDR3 sequence (DNA): TGTGCCAGCAGTCTCAGGACAGCCCCTCCTACTGAAGCTTTCTTT.

This rearrangement joins TRBV12-3 or TRBV12-4 to TRBJ2-5, with TRBD2 identical over 10 bases. CDR3 size: 16 residues. J lost 7 bases, V lost 1 base, and 9 bases had no gene match. The CDR3 DNA reads TGTGCCAGCAGTTTAGAGCGGGGGGGCCACCTTGGGACCCAGTACTTC. Translation gives CASSLERGGHLGTQYF.

This clonotype was detected a few times. V and J are TRBV7-8 and TRBJ2-5; 9 nucleotides line up with TRBD1. V shed 1 base and J 5 bases; nucleotides not matched to a gene: 8. Germline loops: CDR1 SGHVS, CDR2 FQNEAQ. The CDR3 runs 16 residues. CDR3 in DNA: TGTGCCAGCAGCTTAGGTCGGACAGGGGTCCTGGAGACCCAGTACTTC. Translation: CASSLGRTGVLETQYF. Complete variable domain (other parts from reference TRBV7-8 and TRBJ2-5): GAGVSQSPRYKVAKRGQDVALRCDPISGHVSLFWYQQALGQGPEFLTYFQNEAQLDKSGLPSDRFFAERPEGSVSTLKIQRTQQEDSAVYLCASSLGRTGVLETQYFGPGTRLLVL.

The sample holds many counts of this clonotype. The chain uses TRBV20-1 and TRBJ2-3; the match to TRBD2 covers 10 bases. Trimming cost V 5 bases and J 2 bases; bases outside gene matches: 7. CDR1 and CDR2 (germline): DFQATT, SNEGSKA (reference sequence). This CDR3 has 15 residues. The CDR3 sequence is CSAQELAGLTDTQYF. In DNA, the CDR3 is TGCAGTGCTCAAGAACTAGCGGGACTCACAGATACGCAGTATTTT.

In this sample, this clonotype turned up a few times. The chain joins TRBV2 to TRBJ2-3, with 8 bases aligning to TRBD1. This CDR3 has 17 amino acids. CDR1 is SNHLY and CDR2 is FYNNEI in the germline V gene. V lost 7 bases, J lost 2 bases, and 14 bases stayed unmatched. For the CDR3, the DNA is TGTGCCAGCACTCATCCGGACAGGGTCCAGGTCACAGATACGCAGTATTTT. It encodes CASTHPDRVQVTDTQYF. Based on the CDR3 plus reference TRBV2 and TRBJ2-3, the full variable domain is EPEVTQTPSHQVTQMGQEVILRCVPISNHLYFYWYRQILGQKVEFLVSFYNNEISEKSEIFDDQFSVERPDGSNFTLKIRSTKLEDSAMYFCASTHPDRVQVTDTQYFGPGTRLTVL.

This clonotype was seen more than once but under ten times. The rearrangement uses TRBV4-1 and TRBJ2-7, with TRBD2 as a possible D gene (5 bases). V gave up 1 base and J gave up 0 bases, with 13 bases separating them. CDR3 size: 16 residues. The V gene's germline CDR1 is MGHRA and CDR2 YSYEKL. The DNA of the CDR3 is TGCGCCAGCAGCCAAGTTCCTAGCCCAAGCTCCTACGAGCAGTACTTC. Translated, it gives CASSQVPSPSSYEQYF.

Notes on this clonotype: A read error may explain this, as a much larger clone is one base away. The rearrangement links TRBV29-1 to TRBJ2-7; possible D gene TRBD1, 5 bases. V gave up 3 bases and J gave up 3 bases, with 12 bases separating them. Germline V CDR1 and CDR2: SQVTM, ANQGSEA. The CDR3 spans 13 residues. CDR3 sequence (DNA): TGCAGCGTTGAGGTCCAGGGAATCTACGAGCAGTACTTC. Translating it yields CSVEVQGIYEQYF.

This clonotype was found many times. The chain combines TRBV20-1 with TRBJ2-1, with 7 nucleotides matching TRBD2. Germline V lookup: CDR1 DFQATT, CDR2 SNEGSKA (reference sequence). The CDR3 is 13 amino acids. Losses at the gene ends were 0 bases for V and 6 bases for J; bases not matched to a gene: 2. The CDR3 loop reads CSARDPGGNEQFF. The CDR3 DNA reads TGCAGTGCTAGAGATCCGGGGGGCAATGAGCAGTTCTTC.

Only a few counts were recorded for this clonotype. V and J are TRBV28 and TRBJ1-2; TRBD1 matches 7 bases. V gave up 8 bases and J gave up 6 bases; unmatched junction bases: 15. CDR3 length equals 15 residues. Germline-derived CDR1 and CDR2 are MDHEN and SYDVKM. As DNA, the CDR3 is TGTGCCAGCGGAATACGGACAGGACACACCCATGGCTACACCTTC. Its translation is CASGIRTGHTHGYTF.

V is TRBV20-1 and J is TRBJ2-1, with 10 bases aligning to TRBD2. The germline V gene encodes CDR1 DFQATT and CDR2 SNEGSKA (reference sequence). Trimming removed 2 bases from V and 3 bases from J; junction bases left unmatched: 7. The CDR3 is 16 residues long. The CDR3 bases are TGCAGTGCTAGACCGAGCGGGAGGGATATCTACAATGAGCAGTTCTTC. Translated, it gives CSARPSGRDIYNEQFF.